The TCR beta chain described here comes from a study of OX40 agonist ivuxolimab in advanced cancers. This clone was found a few times. CDR1 is KGHSH, CDR2 LQKENI, per germline. Deletions cut 3 bases from V and 13 bases from J, with 13 bases between. The CDR3 totals 13 residues. Sequenced by immunoSEQ multiplex PCR; TCRdb stores in-frame clones only, minus some. The sample includes approximately 99,000 clones, approximately 87% of them seen just once. This sample comprised CD4+ or CD8+ T cells sorted from blood, obtained in a trial of the OX40 agonist ivuxolimab. This TCR came from an adult with an advanced solid tumor such as melanoma, head and neck, liver or kidney cancer. The chain joins TRBV18 to TRBJ1-6; D remains ambiguous. Here the CDR3 reads CASSPRREQPLHF. CDR3 DNA sequence: TGTGCCAGCTCACCGCGGAGGGAGCAGCCCCTCCACTTT.